The 19 T cell receptor beta chains below all came from one sample that was sequenced in a study of blood T cell repertoires in COVID-19. Libraries were prepared by immunoSEQ multiplex PCR; TCRdb keeps only in-frame clonotypes and omits some of them. The repertoire has about 190,000 clones, about 86% of them found once; the top ten carry under 3%. The sample was peripheral blood. These receptors were taken from a woman aged 25-40 years with active or convalescent COVID-19.

This clone was observed a single time. The chain couples TRBV9 to TRBJ2-4; a possible D gene is TRBD1 (7 bases). This CDR3 spans 14 amino acids. From germline, CDR1 is SGDLS and CDR2 YYNGEE. Trimming removed 4 bases from V and 8 bases from J, with 16 bases in between. This chain's CDR3 is CASSPGGGGYIQYF. DNA of the CDR3: TGTGCCAGCAGCCCAGGCGGAGGGGGCTACATTCAGTACTTC.

This clone was counted only a few times. The rearrangement joins TRBV7-9 to TRBJ1-2, with 7 nucleotides matching TRBD1. V lost 6 bases, J lost 6 bases, and 13 bases stayed unmatched. Germline V gene sequence: CDR1 SEHNR, CDR2 FQNEAQ (reference sequence). This CDR3 comprises 15 residues. The CDR3 loop reads CASSYSGTAVHGYTF. As DNA, the CDR3 is TGTGCCAGCAGTTATTCCGGGACAGCCGTTCATGGCTACACCTTC.

CDR3 sequence reads: CASKQGNTGELFF. The DNA of the CDR3 is TGTGCCAGCAAACAGGGGAACACCGGGGAGCTGTTTTTT. The rearrangement links TRBV6-5 to TRBJ2-2, with D possibly matching TRBD1 (6 bases). Between the trimmed V and J ends, which lost 7 bases and 1 base, there was a span of 7 bases. The CDR3 length is 13 residues. Per the germline V gene, CDR1 is MNHEY and CDR2 is SVGAGI.

This clone was counted only a few times. The chain links TRBV10-3 to TRBJ1-5; D is ambiguous. CDR1 ENHRY and CDR2 SYGVKD come from the germline V gene. Trimming left V 10 bases short and J 5 bases short, with 21 bases between. The CDR3 has 15 residues. CDR3 amino acids: CANEREAEHYQPQHF. CDR3 DNA: TGTGCCAACGAACGGGAGGCGGAACACTATCAGCCCCAGCATTTT.

The chain carries TRBV12-3 or TRBV12-4 and TRBJ2-4; D may be TRBD1 (6 bases). V was pared by 6 bases and J by 8 bases, with 11 bases between. This CDR3 has 12 amino acids. The CDR3 DNA sequence: TGTGCCAGCAGGGGGACAAGGGACATTCAGTACTTC. It is translated as CASRGTRDIQYF.

The chain joins TRBV5-6 to TRBJ2-1, with D maybe TRBD1 (5 bases). Germline lookup yields CDR1 SGHDT and CDR2 YYEEEE. Trimming took 1 base from V and 5 from J, leaving 13 bases between them. This CDR3 spans 15 amino acids. CDR3 loop: CASSLYWGRDNEQFF. DNA of the CDR3: TGTGCCAGCAGCTTGTACTGGGGCAGGGACAATGAGCAGTTCTTC.

J is TRBJ2-2 and V is TRBV6-5; TRBD2 is a possible D gene (5 bases). V was pared by 6 bases and J by 6 bases, with 17 bases between. Per the germline V gene, CDR1 is MNHEY and CDR2 is SVGAGI. CDR3 length: 15 amino acids. The CDR3 DNA sequence: TGTGCCAGCAGCCCCGGACTGAGCCTTGCCGGGGAGCTGTTTTTT. It encodes CASSPGLSLAGELFF.

The genes are TRBV10-3 and TRBJ1-1; no definite D call. The V gene lost 5 bases and the J gene lost 4 bases, with 11 bases spanning the gap. The CDR3 is 13 amino acids. Germline V gives CDR1 ENHRY, CDR2 SYGVKD. CDR3 protein: CAISYEGGTEAFF. CDR3 nucleotides: TGTGCCATCAGTTACGAGGGAGGCACTGAAGCTTTCTTT.

The chain employs TRBV7-2 and TRBJ1-3; 8 nucleotides line up with TRBD1. Germline V gives CDR1 SGHTA, CDR2 FQGNSA. The V gene end was trimmed by 5 bases and the J gene end by 8 bases; junction bases not matched to a gene: 2. This CDR3 has 12 residues. The CDR3 loop is CASSDRGDTIYF. The CDR3 nucleotides are TGTGCCAGCAGCGACAGGGGAGACACCATATATTTT.

The chain uses TRBV18 and TRBJ2-1, with a possible D match to TRBD1 (5 bases). V was pared by 3 bases and J by 9 bases, with 18 bases between. The CDR3 contains 15 residues. The germline V gene encodes CDR1 KGHSH and CDR2 LQKENI. The CDR3 protein is CASSPNFQGTFEQFF. The DNA for the CDR3 is TGTGCCAGCTCACCTAATTTCCAGGGCACGTTTGAGCAGTTCTTC.

The chain combines TRBV11-3 with TRBJ2-7, with D possibly matching TRBD1 (5 bases). The CDR3 is 13 amino acids. From germline, CDR1 is SGHNT and CDR2 YENEEA. V lost 5 bases and J 2 bases, leaving 10 bases between the germline ends. CDR3 region: CASSPMTAYEQYF. The CDR3 nucleotides read TGTGCCAGCAGCCCGATGACAGCCTACGAGCAGTACTTC.

This sequence joins TRBV30 and TRBJ2-1; 9 nucleotides match TRBD2. Germline trimming cut 5 bases from V and 9 bases from J; bases unmatched to any gene: 14. The CDR3 totals 15 residues. Germline V gene lookup returns CDR1 GTSNPN and CDR2 SVGIG (reference sequence). CDR3 sequence: CAWFPSGAQSTEQFF. The CDR3 DNA follows: TGTGCCTGGTTCCCTAGCGGGGCTCAGAGTACTGAGCAGTTCTTC.

The chain combines TRBV6-1 with TRBJ2-1; 11 bases fit TRBD1. CDR1 is MNHNS and CDR2 is SASEGT in the germline V gene. V shed 1 base, J shed 2 bases, and the junction held 1 base outside the gene matches. The CDR3 runs to 16 residues. The CDR3 DNA reads as TGTGCCAGCAGTGAAGGGACAGGGGGCCCCTACAATGAGCAGTTCTTC. Its protein is CASSEGTGGPYNEQFF.

V is TRBV6-5 and J is TRBJ2-7, with D maybe TRBD2 (5 bases). The CDR3 has 13 residues. CDR1 MNHEY and CDR2 SVGAGI come from the germline V gene. V was clipped by 8 bases and J by 2 bases, with 13 bases between them. The CDR3 bases are TGTGCCAGCCTCCCAGCGGTTGCCTACGAGCAGTACTTC. It yields the protein CASLPAVAYEQYF.

The CDR3 here is CASSLTRNTEAFF. The CDR3 bases are TGTGCCAGCAGTTTAACCAGGAACACTGAAGCTTTCTTT. This sequence joins TRBV12-3 or TRBV12-4 and TRBJ1-1; D remains ambiguous. The V end lost 2 bases, the J end lost 1 base, and 5 bases lay between the germline ends. The CDR3 is 13 residues long.

This clone was detected a few times. This chain connects TRBV2 to TRBJ1-2; D unresolved. This CDR3 is 13 amino acids long. V lost 5 bases, J lost 7 bases, and 14 bases lay in between. Per germline, CDR1 SNHLY and CDR2 FYNNEI. The CDR3 here is CASSSPKNSGYTF. The CDR3 DNA reads TGTGCCAGCAGTTCTCCGAAGAATAGTGGCTACACCTTC.

This rearrangement joins TRBV6-4 to TRBJ2-1; 12 nucleotides match TRBD1. J lost 3 bases, V lost 4 bases, and 7 bases had no gene match. The CDR3 runs to 17 residues. Germline-derived CDR1 and CDR2 are MRHNA and SNTAGT. The CDR3 coding sequence is TGTGCCAGCAGTGCCTCCGGGACAGGGGGCGACTACAATGAGCAGTTCTTC. Encoded protein: CASSASGTGGDYNEQFF.

The chain couples TRBV12-5 to TRBJ1-1, with TRBD1 as a possible D gene (6 bases). CDR3 length: 13 residues. The germline CDR1 and CDR2 sequences are LGHNT and FRNRAP. The V end was cut by 5 bases, the J end by 1 base, with 8 bases between. CDR3 sequence reads: CASGGGQNTEAFF. The CDR3 DNA reads as TGTGCTAGTGGTGGGGGACAGAACACTGAAGCTTTCTTT.

V gene TRBV6-5 combines with J gene TRBJ1-1; no firm D call. The CDR3 extends over 14 amino acids. V lost 0 bases, J lost 10 bases, and 15 bases lay in between. In germline, CDR1 is MNHEY, CDR2 SVGAGI. CDR3 amino acids: CASSYSPVRSGAFF. The CDR3 DNA follows: TGTGCCAGCAGTTACTCGCCGGTCCGATCGGGAGCTTTCTTT.